This T cell receptor beta chain derives from a study of T cell changes during pregnancy in multiple sclerosis. The germline V gene encodes CDR1 MGHDK and CDR2 SYGVNS. The V and J ends lost 4 bases and 11 bases respectively, with 18 bases between them. CDR3 length: 13 amino acids. Repertoires were generated with immunoSEQ multiplex PCR, while TCRdb's copy carries only in-frame clones and drops some. The top ten clones hold 2.6% of a sample with approximately 88,000 clones, around 92% of them seen once. Sequenced material: peripheral blood, taken in the first trimester of pregnancy. This TCR was recovered from a female donor with multiple sclerosis, enrolled in a pregnancy study. V and J are TRBV25-1 and TRBJ2-7; weak D call: TRBD1 (5 bases). CDR3 residues: CASSASNQGTEYF. Here the CDR3 DNA reads TGTGCCAGCAGTGCCAGTAATCAGGGAACGGAGTACTTC.